Shown below are 30 T cell receptor beta chains from a single sample sequenced in a study of cytomegalovirus exposure and HLA in healthy donors. The study ran its PCR with 60 Vbeta and 13 Jbeta primers. The assay was immunoSEQ multiplex PCR, and TCRdb's table has in-frame clones only and misses some. The sample records about 110,000 clones, approximately 70% being singletons. Sequencing was done on a sample of PBMCs. The source is a man between 40 and 49 years old in good health and CMV-seronegative.

The chain employs TRBV5-6 and TRBJ2-3; 7 bases are shared with TRBD2. The J segment lost 4 bases and the V segment lost 4 bases, leaving 6 bases of the junction unmatched. The CDR3 totals 14 residues. Germline lookup yields CDR1 SGHDT and CDR2 YYEEEE. The CDR3 DNA is TGTGCCAGCAGCACAACTAGCGACCCAGATACGCAGTATTTT. Protein product: CASSTTSDPDTQYF. Filled out from reference TRBV5-6 and TRBJ2-3, the complete variable domain reads DAGVTQSPTHLIKTRGQQVTLRCSPKSGHDTVSWYQQALGQGPQFIFQYYEEEERQRGNFPDRFSGHQFPNYSSELNVNALLLGDSALYLCASSTTSDPDTQYFGPGTRLTVL.

The chain employs TRBV7-2 and TRBJ1-5; D possibly corresponds to TRBD1 (6 bases). The ends were cut back, 4 bases at V and 3 bases at J, with 13 bases in the middle. Germline CDR1 SGHTA, CDR2 FQGNSA. CDR3 length: 15 amino acids. CDR3 in amino acids: CASSSTQGNNQPQHF. CDR3 coding DNA: TGTGCCAGCAGCTCCACACAGGGAAACAATCAGCCCCAGCATTTT.

V is TRBV19 and J is TRBJ1-4, with a tentative D call TRBD1 (6 bases). Deletions cut 3 bases from V and 7 bases from J, with 18 bases between. Germline assignment: CDR1 LNHDA and CDR2 SQIVND (reference sequence). CDR3 length equals 16 residues. CDR3 sequence: CASSMSRGGSREKLFF. The CDR3 DNA is TGTGCCAGTAGTATGAGTAGGGGGGGTAGCCGTGAAAAACTGTTTTTT.

This chain connects TRBV7-3 to TRBJ2-3; a weak D match, TRBD1 (5 bases). This CDR3 contains 13 residues. Per germline, CDR1 SGHTA and CDR2 FQGTGA. Trimming left V 1 base short and J 4 bases short, with 6 bases between. The CDR3 protein is CASSLIGADTQYF. The CDR3 coding sequence is TGTGCCAGCAGCTTAATAGGGGCAGATACGCAGTATTTT.

The V call is TRBV28, the J call TRBJ2-7; unclear D gene. V was shortened by 1 base and J by 2 bases, with 9 bases between the two germline ends. The CDR3 has 14 residues. In germline, CDR1 is MDHEN, CDR2 SYDVKM. CDR3 protein: CASSLYSETYEQYF. The CDR3 coding sequence is TGTGCCAGCAGTTTATACTCTGAGACCTACGAGCAGTACTTC.

This clone was picked up a small number of times. The V gene is TRBV5-1, the J gene TRBJ1-1, with D possibly matching TRBD1 (5 bases). Trimming stripped 3 bases from V and 0 bases from J, with 9 bases between. Germline assignment: CDR1 SGHRS and CDR2 YFSETQ. The CDR3 contains 14 residues. As DNA, the CDR3 is TGCGCCAGCAGCTCTCCAGGGATGAACACTGAAGCTTTCTTT. Its protein product is CASSSPGMNTEAFF.

The J gene is TRBJ1-6, the V gene TRBV6-5; 11 nucleotides align to TRBD1. J gave up 8 bases and V 6 bases, and 0 bases lay outside the gene matches. Germline values: CDR1 MNHEY, CDR2 SVGAGI. CDR3 length equals 13 residues. Here the CDR3 reads CASRDRGHSPLHF. The CDR3, as DNA: TGTGCCAGCAGGGACAGGGGGCATTCACCCCTCCACTTT.

The chain uses TRBV5-6 and TRBJ2-2, with D hard to call. The CDR3 covers 15 residues. Germline values: CDR1 SGHDT, CDR2 YYEEEE. Trimming removed 0 bases at V and 1 base at J, with 7 bases between. CDR3 sequence (DNA): TGTGCCAGCAGCTTGGGTCAGGAGAACACCGGGGAGCTGTTTTTT. It translates to CASSLGQENTGELFF. The variable domain in full, with the rest retrieved from reference TRBV5-6 and TRBJ2-2, is DAGVTQSPTHLIKTRGQQVTLRCSPKSGHDTVSWYQQALGQGPQFIFQYYEEEERQRGNFPDRFSGHQFPNYSSELNVNALLLGDSALYLCASSLGQENTGELFFGEGSRLTVL.

This chain joins TRBV6-1 and TRBJ1-1; no firm D call. CDR1 is MNHNS and CDR2 is SASEGT in the germline V gene. V was trimmed by 2 bases and J by 11 bases, leaving 9 bases between them. The CDR3 is 11 residues long. The CDR3 bases are TGTGCCAGCAGTGAAACAGCCGAGGCTTTCTTT. Translated: CASSETAEAFF.

The V and J genes are TRBV19 and TRBJ1-6; D not resolved. The CDR3 covers 14 residues. Germline V gene sequence: CDR1 LNHDA, CDR2 SQIVND (reference sequence). Trimming cost V 0 bases and J 10 bases, with 10 bases left between them. CDR3 nucleotide sequence: TGTGCCAGTAGTATAGAGGGCCGTAGGTCACCCCTCCACTTT. This codes for CASSIEGRRSPLHF.

The V gene is TRBV5-1, the J gene TRBJ1-1; 7 nucleotides align to TRBD1. This CDR3 has 13 amino acids. Germline V gene lookup returns CDR1 SGHRS and CDR2 YFSETQ. V dropped 3 bases and J dropped 3; count of bases not matched to a gene: 2. CDR3 in DNA: TGCGCCAGCAGCTCTCAGGGGGACACTGAAGCTTTCTTT. Translated, it gives CASSSQGDTEAFF.

J is TRBJ1-2 and V is TRBV5-1; D is possibly TRBD1 (5 bases). The CDR3 sequence is 13 residues long. Trimming took off 1 base at V and 7 bases at J, with 11 bases between the two ends. CDR1 SGHRS and CDR2 YFSETQ come from the germline V gene. The CDR3 bases are TGCGCCAGCAGCTTGCCAGGGAGGGGTGGCTACACCTTC. This translates into CASSLPGRGGYTF.

The chain is built from TRBV7-9 and TRBJ1-2; 7 bases are a match to TRBD1. CDR1 is SEHNR and CDR2 is FQNEAQ in the germline V gene (reference sequence). Unmatched junction bases numbered 14, after V lost 5 bases and J lost 2 bases. This CDR3 has 17 residues. DNA of the CDR3: TGTGCCAGCAGCCTTATACCCCGACAGGGTCCCAACTATGGCTACACCTTC. Its translation is CASSLIPRQGPNYGYTF. The variable domain in full, with the rest retrieved from reference TRBV7-9 and TRBJ1-2, is DTGVSQNPRHKITKRGQNVTFRCDPISEHNRLYWYRQTLGQGPEFLTYFQNEAQLEKSRLLSDRFSAERPKGSFSTLEIQRTEQGDSAMYLCASSLIPRQGPNYGYTFGSGTRLTVV.

The chain links TRBV27 to TRBJ1-3; perhaps TRBD1 as D (6 bases). V lost 0 bases and J 3 bases, leaving 9 bases between the germline ends. Looked up from germline, CDR1 is MNHEY and CDR2 is SMNVEV (reference sequence). This CDR3 contains 15 residues. DNA for the CDR3: TGTGCCAGCAGTTTATCAGGGGGAAGTGGAAACACCATATATTTT. It is translated as CASSLSGGSGNTIYF.

This clone appeared a single time. The CDR3 here is CASSPLDREGSPLHF. The CDR3 nucleotides read TGTGCCAGCAGTCCCCTTGACAGGGAAGGTTCACCCCTCCACTTT. The chain carries TRBV28 and TRBJ1-6; 7 bases line up with TRBD1. The CDR3 has 15 residues. Germline V gene sequence: CDR1 MDHEN, CDR2 SYDVKM. The trim removed 5 bases at V and 9 bases at J, leaving 10 bases unmatched.

The rearrangement joins TRBV13 to TRBJ2-3, with D tentatively TRBD2 (7 bases). The CDR3 has 18 amino acids. The germline gives CDR1 PRHDT, CDR2 FYEKMQ (reference sequence). Trimming pared 2 bases from V and 0 bases from J, leaving 18 bases between. The CDR3, as DNA: TGTGCCAGCAGCTTACTGTCGGGGGGCAACCCTAGCACAGATACGCAGTATTTT. This gives the protein CASSLLSGGNPSTDTQYF.

This clone appeared a few times. The rearrangement uses TRBV4-2 and TRBJ2-5; 9 bases fit TRBD2. Germline CDR1 is LGHNA and CDR2 is YNFKEQ. This CDR3 spans 19 amino acids. The trim removed 4 bases at V and 3 bases at J, leaving 18 bases unmatched. CDR3 amino acids: CASSLQVPGLAGREETQYF. Written as DNA, the CDR3 is TGTGCCAGCAGCCTCCAAGTCCCGGGACTAGCCGGTAGGGAAGAGACCCAGTACTTC.

This sequence joins TRBV29-1 and TRBJ2-5; TRBD2 might be the D (6 bases). Germline assignment: CDR1 SQVTM and CDR2 ANQGSEA. V was clipped by 2 bases and J by 2 bases, with 18 bases between them. The CDR3 covers 16 residues. CDR3 DNA: TGCAGCGTTGAACCACCTCGGGGGTTTGAGCAAGAGACCCAGTACTTC. It yields the protein CSVEPPRGFEQETQYF. The entire variable domain, with the rest obtained from reference TRBV29-1 and TRBJ2-5, is as follows: SAVISQKPSRDICQRGTSLTIQCQVDSQVTMMFWYRQQPGQSLTLIATANQGSEATYESGFVIDKFPISRPNLTFSTLTVSNMSPEDSSIYLCSVEPPRGFEQETQYFGPGTRLLVL.

CDR3 bases: TGCAGTACAACTAGATACAATGAGCAGTTCTTC. As protein: CSTTRYNEQFF. The genes are TRBV20-1 and TRBJ2-1, with TRBD2 as a possible D gene (5 bases). Germline V gene lookup returns CDR1 DFQATT and CDR2 SNEGSKA (reference sequence). The CDR3 extends over 11 amino acids. V was cut by 8 bases and J by 4 bases, with 9 bases left in between.

V is TRBV27 and J is TRBJ2-1; possibly TRBD1 for D (5 bases). V lost 6 bases and J 9 bases, leaving 18 bases between the germline ends. The CDR3 is made up of 14 amino acids. Germline V CDR1 and CDR2: MNHEY, SMNVEV (reference sequence). CDR3 loop: CASREQLAGAEQFF. DNA for the CDR3: TGTGCCAGCAGGGAACAATTAGCTGGGGCTGAGCAGTTCTTC.

V gene TRBV7-2 combines with J gene TRBJ2-3; TRBD1 agrees at 9 bases. The CDR3 sequence is 18 residues long. Germline CDR1 reads SGHTA; CDR2 reads FQGNSA. J gave up 0 bases and V 4 bases, and 11 bases lay outside the gene matches. CDR3 coding DNA: TGTGCCAGCAGCTCGACCGGGACAGGGTATCTTAGCACAGATACGCAGTATTTT. Translated, it gives CASSSTGTGYLSTDTQYF.

The V gene is TRBV7-6, the J gene TRBJ1-1; tentative D call: TRBD1 (6 bases). Germline V gene sequence: CDR1 SGHVS, CDR2 FNYEAQ. V lost 0 bases, J lost 4 bases, and 9 bases lay in between. The CDR3 runs 14 residues. For the CDR3, the DNA is TGTGCCAGCAGCTTAGCGGGGGGGGCCACTGAAGCTTTCTTT. Its protein is CASSLAGGATEAFF.

V and J are TRBV27 and TRBJ2-3, with D possibly TRBD2 on 6 matching bases. Trimming pared 6 bases from V and 2 bases from J, leaving 12 bases between. Germline-derived CDR1 and CDR2 are MNHEY and SMNVEV (reference sequence). This CDR3 is 14 amino acids long. CDR3 region: CASSAGPSTDTQYF. CDR3 nucleotide sequence: TGTGCCAGCAGCGCGGGGCCCTCCACAGATACGCAGTATTTT.

The J gene is TRBJ2-5, the V gene TRBV15; the match to TRBD2 covers 14 bases. V gave up 1 base and J gave up 5 bases; unmatched junction bases: 3. Germline-derived CDR1 and CDR2 are LNHNV and YYDKDF (reference sequence). This CDR3 is built from 16 residues. The CDR3 DNA follows: TGTGCCACCAGCAGAGGCGGACTAGCGGGGGGTGAGACCCAGTACTTC. It encodes CATSRGGLAGGETQYF. The whole variable domain, remainder taken from reference TRBV15 and TRBJ2-5, is DAMVIQNPRYQVTQFGKPVTLSCSQTLNHNVMYWYQQKSSQAPKLLFHYYDKDFNNEADTPDNFQSRRPNTSFCFLDIRSPGLGDTAMYLCATSRGGLAGGETQYFGPGTRLLVL.

The chain is built from TRBV6-6 and TRBJ2-3; D is perhaps TRBD1 (6 bases). There are 12 residues in the CDR3. In germline, CDR1 is MNHNY, CDR2 SVGAGI (reference sequence). V lost 5 bases and J lost 4, with 7 bases in between. The CDR3 nucleotides read TGTGCCAGCAGTCGGACAGCAGATACGCAGTATTTT. Amino acid sequence: CASSRTADTQYF.

This sequence joins TRBV29-1 and TRBJ1-1, with D perhaps TRBD1 (6 bases). V was cut by 4 bases and J by 1 base, with 19 bases left in between. CDR1 and CDR2 from the germline V gene are SQVTM and ANQGSEA. The CDR3 contains 16 residues. CDR3 coding DNA: TGCAGCGTTGTTCCACTTTTGGTACAGGGGAACACTGAAGCTTTCTTT. Translation gives CSVVPLLVQGNTEAFF.

The chain uses TRBV5-4 and TRBJ1-6; maybe TRBD1 (5 bases). CDR1 is SGHNT, CDR2 YYREEE, per germline (reference sequence). The CDR3 totals 16 residues. V lost 6 bases and J 8 bases, leaving 21 bases between the germline ends. The CDR3 DNA reads TGTGCCAGCACCACTGGAGGGTCGCGGGGGGATTCACCCCTCCACTTT. This codes for CASTTGGSRGDSPLHF.

This CDR3 is CATSRDTHGSNYGYTF. The CDR3 nucleotides read TGTGCCACCAGCAGAGATACGCACGGTTCTAACTATGGCTACACCTTC. V usage is TRBV15 and J usage is TRBJ1-2; D remains unclear. Germline V gene lookup returns CDR1 LNHNV and CDR2 YYDKDF (reference sequence). The germline V and J ends were trimmed by 0 bases and 0 bases, with 11 bases remaining between them. The length of the CDR3 is 16 residues. The entire variable domain, with the rest obtained from reference TRBV15 and TRBJ1-2, is as follows: DAMVIQNPRYQVTQFGKPVTLSCSQTLNHNVMYWYQQKSSQAPKLLFHYYDKDFNNEADTPDNFQSRRPNTSFCFLDIRSPGLGDTAMYLCATSRDTHGSNYGYTFGSGTRLTVV.

This sequence joins TRBV4-1 and TRBJ2-5, with a weak D call TRBD2 (6 bases). The CDR3 has 13 residues. In germline, CDR1 is MGHRA, CDR2 YSYEKL. The germline V and J ends were trimmed by 1 base and 4 bases, with 7 bases remaining between them. The CDR3 nucleotides read TGCGCCAGCAGCCAAGGGGGGGTAGAGACCCAGTACTTC. This sequence encodes CASSQGGVETQYF.

The V call is TRBV15, the J call TRBJ1-2; the D gene is possibly TRBD1 (5 bases). The CDR3 has 18 amino acids. The V and J ends lost 0 bases and 5 bases respectively, with 22 bases between them. Germline assignment: CDR1 LNHNV and CDR2 YYDKDF (reference sequence). The CDR3 here is CATSRDPGHSSRTYGYTF. The CDR3 nucleotides read TGTGCCACCAGCAGAGATCCTGGCCATTCAAGTCGGACATATGGCTACACCTTC.